The rows below give T cell receptor beta chains drawn from one sample of a study of CD8 T cells in ankylosing spondylitis. TCRdb passed the 5' RACE reads through MiXCR, listing each CDR3 protein once. The sample consists of 300,000 to 350,000 distinct CDR3 sequences, approximately 14% of them appearing once. The source material was blood, either unsorted or a sorted T cell fraction (not recorded which). These receptors all come from a male donor with ankylosing spondylitis or in good health (not recorded which). CDR3s include the opening cysteine and the closing phenylalanine or tryptophan. D genes are given only for firm matches. Clone size is stated in some rows and not others, as once, few, many or a class when expanded.

V,D,J,size,DNA,CDR3
TRBV7-2,TRBD1,TRBJ1-2,-,TGTGCCAGCAGCATCGAGGACAGGGTACAAGGCTACACCTTC,CASSIEDRVQGYTF
TRBV29-1,-,TRBJ2-6,-,TGCAGCGTTAAGGAGCAGGGATCGACTGGGGCCAACGTCCTGACTTTC,CSVKEQGSTGANVLTF
TRBV20-1,-,TRBJ2-7,-,TGCAGTGCGACCGGAGGCGTCTACGAGCAGTACTTC,CSATGGVYEQYF
TRBV29-1,TRBD1,TRBJ2-3,many,TGCAGCGTACAGGGGGCTGAAGATACGCAGTATTTT,CSVQGAEDTQYF
TRBV2,-,TRBJ1-6,few,TGTGCCAGCAGTGGGCAGGGATCCTCACCCCTCCACTTT,CASSGQGSSPLHF
TRBV2,-,TRBJ1-1,few,TGTGCCAGCATGATTGAGTCGGGGAACACTGAAGCTTTCTTT,CASMIESGNTEAFF
TRBV7-8,TRBD2,TRBJ2-7,few,TGTGCCAGCAGCTTTTCACCCAGGGGCAGCGGGAGAGGCGAGCAGTACTTC,CASSFSPRGSGRGEQYF
TRBV7-2,-,TRBJ1-1,few,TGTGCCAGCAGCTTATTCGCCGACAGGCTAAACACTGAAGCTTTCTTT,CASSLFADRLNTEAFF
TRBV5-1,-,TRBJ1-1,few,TGCGCCAGCAGCTTTGGGCAGCACACTGAAGCTTTCTTT,CASSFGQHTEAFF
TRBV20-1,-,TRBJ2-3,many,TGCAGTGCCCCGCCGGGAAGCGGATCCACAGATACGCAGTATTTT,CSAPPGSGSTDTQYF
TRBV5-4,-,TRBJ2-5,few,TGTGCCAGCAGCCACCGACAGCAAGAGACCCAGTACTTC,CASSHRQQETQYF
TRBV20-1,-,TRBJ2-3,few,TGCAGTGCTACAGACACAGATACGCAGTATTTT,CSATDTDTQYF
TRBV6-1,-,TRBJ2-3,-,TGTGCCAGCTCGACTGGGATATCAGATACGCAGTATTTT,CASSTGISDTQYF
TRBV5-6,-,TRBJ2-5,few,TGTGCCAGCACCCCAAGGGGGGGTCAGGGCCACGAGACCCAGTACTTC,CASTPRGGQGHETQYF
TRBV6-5,TRBD2,TRBJ2-2,-,TGTGCCAGCAGTTCCCGGGAGGGCGGCCCCGGGGAGCTGTTTTTT,CASSSREGGPGELFF
TRBV11-2,-,TRBJ2-1,-,TGTGCCAGCAGCTTGGGAAAAAACAATGAGCAGTTCTTC,CASSLGKNNEQFF
TRBV20-1,TRBD2,TRBJ2-7,few,TGCAGTGCTAGAGCCAGCGGGAGGCCTTACGAGCAGTACTTC,CSARASGRPYEQYF
TRBV6-1,TRBD1,TRBJ2-6,-,TGTGCCAGCAGTGAAGGGACAGGGACCGGGGCCAACGTCCTGACTTTC,CASSEGTGTGANVLTF
TRBV14,TRBD1,TRBJ2-5,few,TGTGCCAGCAGCCGAAGGGGGCGGGAGACCCAGTACTTC,CASSRRGRETQYF
TRBV5-1,-,TRBJ2-1,few,TGCGCCAGCAGCGTCACAGGGTGGGGCAATGAGCAGTTCTTC,CASSVTGWGNEQFF
TRBV14,-,TRBJ2-1,-,TGTGCCAGCAGCCATCTCAGGGATGGTAAACAGTTCTTC,CASSHLRDGKQFF
TRBV29-1,-,TRBJ2-7,-,TGCAGCGTTGGTGGCAGGGCGACCTACGAGCAGTACTTC,CSVGGRATYEQYF
TRBV11-2,TRBD2,TRBJ2-7,-,TGTGCCAGCAGCCCCCTCTCGACTAGCGGGACCTACGAGCAGTACTTC,CASSPLSTSGTYEQYF
TRBV6-6,-,TRBJ2-2,-,TGTGCCAGCAGTTTAACTAACCCCGGGGAGCTGTTTTTT,CASSLTNPGELFF
TRBV10-3,-,TRBJ2-7,-,TGTGCCATCAGTGAAAAGGGGTTGGCCTACGAGCAGTACTTC,CAISEKGLAYEQYF
TRBV6-5,-,TRBJ2-4,-,TGTGCCAGCAGTTACTCTTCTCTACAGGGAGGCAAAAACATTCAGTACTTC,CASSYSSLQGGKNIQYF
TRBV7-9,TRBD1,TRBJ1-1,-,TGTGCCAGCAGCTTAGCGTTGGGACAGCTGAACACTGAAGCTTTCTTT,CASSLALGQLNTEAFF
TRBV4-2,-,TRBJ1-2,few,TGTGCCAGCAGCCAAGATTCAGGGTCTAACTATGGCTACACCTTC,CASSQDSGSNYGYTF
TRBV7-9,TRBD2,TRBJ2-1,-,TGTGCCAGCAGTCTCAAACTAGCGGGATTCGATGAGCAGTTCTTC,CASSLKLAGFDEQFF
TRBV4-1,-,TRBJ2-4,-,TGCGCCAGCAGCCAAGAGAACCAGGGTGTAGCCAAAAACATTCAGTACTTC,CASSQENQGVAKNIQYF
TRBV12-3/TRBV12-4,TRBD2,TRBJ2-5,-,TGTGCCAGCAGATCCAATTGGGGGGGTGCAGAGACCCAGTACTTC,CASRSNWGGAETQYF
TRBV5-1,TRBD1,TRBJ2-7,few,TGCGCCAGCAGCTTGGAGACAGGGTCCTACTTCGAGCAGTACTTC,CASSLETGSYFEQYF
TRBV6-1,-,TRBJ2-3,-,TGTGCCAGCAGGGGGGAGAGCACAGATACGCAGTATTTT,CASRGESTDTQYF
TRBV7-2,-,TRBJ1-5,many,TGTGCCAGCAGCTTAGGGGGGGCAGGACAGCCCCAGCATTTT,CASSLGGAGQPQHF
TRBV29-1,-,TRBJ2-7,-,TGCAGCGTTGAAGATCAGGAAGGGGGCGAGCAGTACTTC,CSVEDQEGGEQYF
TRBV27,-,TRBJ2-1,few,TGTGCCAGCGGGAGACCTGGATACAATGAGCAGTTCTTC,CASGRPGYNEQFF
TRBV20-1,-,TRBJ1-1,few,TGCAGTGCCAAGTTGGGCCGAGACACTGAAGCTTTCTTT,CSAKLGRDTEAFF
TRBV29-1,-,TRBJ2-2,few,TGCAGCGTTGCTACAGGCCCCGGGACCGGGGAGCTGTTTTTT,CSVATGPGTGELFF
TRBV12-3/TRBV12-4,-,TRBJ2-2,-,TGTGCCAGCAGGGGACGGGCGAACACCGGGGAGCTGTTTTTT,CASRGRANTGELFF
TRBV11-2,-,TRBJ2-5,-,TGTGCCAGCAGCTTAGACGGGGGCGCACAGACCCAGTACTTC,CASSLDGGAQTQYF
TRBV7-2,-,TRBJ1-5,-,TGTGCCAGCAGCTTAGCAGCGAGTCAGCCCCAGCATTTT,CASSLAASQPQHF
TRBV6-1,-,TRBJ2-5,-,TGTGCCAGCAGTGAAATCGGGGAGACCCAGTACTTC,CASSEIGETQYF
TRBV7-6,-,TRBJ2-7,few,TGTGCCAGCAGCTTAGAAGGGTCTGACCACGAGCAGTACTTC,CASSLEGSDHEQYF
TRBV11-2,-,TRBJ2-7,few,TGTGCCAGCAGCTTAGACCCGGGGATGGACTACGAGCAGTACTTC,CASSLDPGMDYEQYF
TRBV7-2,TRBD1,TRBJ2-1,-,TGTGCCAGCATCTCCGACAGGGGCTCCTACAATGAGCAGTTCTTC,CASISDRGSYNEQFF
TRBV12-3/TRBV12-4,-,TRBJ2-7,-,TGTGCCAGCAGTATACAGGATTACTACGAGCAGTACTTC,CASSIQDYYEQYF
TRBV25-1,-,TRBJ1-1,-,TGTGCCAGCAGTGCCTACGGGGTGAACACTGAAGCTTTCTTT,CASSAYGVNTEAFF
TRBV5-6,-,TRBJ1-4,few,TGTGCCAGCAGCTTGGACGCGACAGAACTTAATGAAAAACTGTTTTTT,CASSLDATELNEKLFF
TRBV12-3/TRBV12-4,-,TRBJ2-7,few,TGTGCCAGCAGCCTGCGCCACCGACAAGCCGAGCAGTACTTC,CASSLRHRQAEQYF
TRBV29-1,-,TRBJ2-3,many,TGCAGCGTTGATCGGCAGGGTACAGATACGCAGTATTTT,CSVDRQGTDTQYF
TRBV12-3/TRBV12-4,TRBD1,TRBJ2-4,many,TGTGCCAGCAGCCCAGGGGGCCTAGCCAAAAACATTCAGTACTTC,CASSPGGLAKNIQYF
TRBV12-3/TRBV12-4,TRBD2,TRBJ2-5,-,TGTGCCAGCAGTTTAGGGAACGGGAGGGAGACCCAGTACTTC,CASSLGNGRETQYF
TRBV12-3/TRBV12-4,-,TRBJ2-7,few,TGTGCCAGCAGTTTTTGGACCTACGAGCAGTACTTC,CASSFWTYEQYF
TRBV6-1,-,TRBJ1-4,-,TGTGCCAGCAGACCCCAATCAGCTGGAAAACTGTTTTTT,CASRPQSAGKLFF
TRBV5-1,TRBD1,TRBJ2-2,many,TGCGCCAGCAGCCCCGGGACAGGGGCCACCGGGGAGCTGTTTTTT,CASSPGTGATGELFF
TRBV5-6,TRBD1,TRBJ1-5,few,TGTGCCAGCACCAAGACAGGGGGTAATCAGCCCCAGCATTTT,CASTKTGGNQPQHF
TRBV20-1,-,TRBJ1-1,-,TGCAGTGCTAGACGCCAGCTGGGGGTTTTCACTGAAGCTTTCTTT,CSARRQLGVFTEAFF